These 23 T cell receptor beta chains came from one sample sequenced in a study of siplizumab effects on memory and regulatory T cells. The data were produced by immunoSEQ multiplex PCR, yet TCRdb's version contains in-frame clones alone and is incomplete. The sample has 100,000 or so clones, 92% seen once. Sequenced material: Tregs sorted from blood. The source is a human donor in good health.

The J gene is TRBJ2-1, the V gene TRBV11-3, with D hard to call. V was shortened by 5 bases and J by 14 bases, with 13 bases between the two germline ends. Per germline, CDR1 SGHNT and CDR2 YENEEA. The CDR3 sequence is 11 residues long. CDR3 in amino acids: CASSRLPREFF. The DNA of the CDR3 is TGTGCCAGCAGCCGGCTGCCTCGGGAGTTCTTC.

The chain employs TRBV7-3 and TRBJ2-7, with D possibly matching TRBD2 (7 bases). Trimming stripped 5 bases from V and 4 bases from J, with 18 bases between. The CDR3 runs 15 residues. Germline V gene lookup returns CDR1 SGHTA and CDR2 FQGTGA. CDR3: CASSHRGGGGYEQYF. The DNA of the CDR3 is TGTGCCAGCAGCCACCGTGGGGGGGGCGGTTACGAGCAGTACTTC.

This CDR3 reads CASSLTGVGETQYF. CDR3 coding DNA: TGTGCCAGCAGTTTGACAGGGGTTGGGGAGACCCAGTACTTC. The chain has TRBV9 and TRBJ2-5, with 8 bases fitting TRBD1. The V gene end was trimmed by 5 bases and the J gene end by 5 bases; junction bases not matched to a gene: 8. This CDR3 has 14 residues. Per the germline V gene, CDR1 is SGDLS and CDR2 is YYNGEE.

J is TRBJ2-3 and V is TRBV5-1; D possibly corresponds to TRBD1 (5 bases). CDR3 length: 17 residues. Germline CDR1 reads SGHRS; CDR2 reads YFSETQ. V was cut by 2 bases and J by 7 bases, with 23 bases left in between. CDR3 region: CASSLIFVGQGGHTQYF. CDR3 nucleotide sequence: TGCGCCAGCAGCTTAATTTTCGTCGGACAAGGTGGGCATACGCAGTATTTT.

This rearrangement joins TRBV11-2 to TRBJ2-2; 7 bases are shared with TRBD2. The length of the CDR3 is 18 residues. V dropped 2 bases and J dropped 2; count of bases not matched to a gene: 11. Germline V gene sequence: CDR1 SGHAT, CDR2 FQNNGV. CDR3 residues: CASSLNPYGGRNTGELFF. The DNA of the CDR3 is TGTGCCAGCAGCTTAAACCCCTACGGCGGGAGAAACACCGGGGAGCTGTTTTTT.

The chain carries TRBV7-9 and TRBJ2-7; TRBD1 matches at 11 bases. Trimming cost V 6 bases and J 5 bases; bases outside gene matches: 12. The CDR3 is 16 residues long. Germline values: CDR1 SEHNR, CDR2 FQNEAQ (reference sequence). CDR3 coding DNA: TGTGCCAGCAGGCTCTCCGGGACAGGGGGTAATAACGAGCAGTACTTC. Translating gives CASRLSGTGGNNEQYF.

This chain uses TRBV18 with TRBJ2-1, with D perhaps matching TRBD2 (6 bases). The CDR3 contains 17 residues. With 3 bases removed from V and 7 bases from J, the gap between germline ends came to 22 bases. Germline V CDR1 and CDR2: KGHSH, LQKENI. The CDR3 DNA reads TGTGCCAGCTCACCGGCACCCCCGGGAGAATTGCTGAATGAGCAGTTCTTC. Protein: CASSPAPPGELLNEQFF.

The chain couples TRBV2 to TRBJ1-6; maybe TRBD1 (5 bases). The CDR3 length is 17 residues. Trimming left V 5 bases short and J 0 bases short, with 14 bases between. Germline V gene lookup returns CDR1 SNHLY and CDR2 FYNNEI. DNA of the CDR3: TGTGCCAGCAGTTCTCAGGGTTGGGGCTCCTATAATTCACCCCTCCACTTT. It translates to CASSSQGWGSYNSPLHF.

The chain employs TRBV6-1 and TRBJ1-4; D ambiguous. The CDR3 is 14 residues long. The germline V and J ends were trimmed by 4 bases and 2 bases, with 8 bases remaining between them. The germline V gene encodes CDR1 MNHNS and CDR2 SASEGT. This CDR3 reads CASSVQPTNEKLFF. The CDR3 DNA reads TGTGCCAGCAGTGTGCAACCGACTAATGAAAAACTGTTTTTT.

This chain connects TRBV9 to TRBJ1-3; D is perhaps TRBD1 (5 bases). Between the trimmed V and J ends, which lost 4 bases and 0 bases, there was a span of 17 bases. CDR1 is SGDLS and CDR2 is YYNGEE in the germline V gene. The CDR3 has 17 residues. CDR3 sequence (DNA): TGTGCCAGCAGCTCAAGGGACGGCCGATACTCTGGAAACACCATATATTTT. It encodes CASSSRDGRYSGNTIYF.

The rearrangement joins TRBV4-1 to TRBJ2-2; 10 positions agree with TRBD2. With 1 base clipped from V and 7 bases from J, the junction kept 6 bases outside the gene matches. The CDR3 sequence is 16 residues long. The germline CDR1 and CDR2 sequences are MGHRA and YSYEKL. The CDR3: CASSQGSGRVVGELFF. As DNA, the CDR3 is TGCGCCAGCAGCCAAGGGAGCGGGAGGGTTGTCGGGGAGCTGTTTTTT.

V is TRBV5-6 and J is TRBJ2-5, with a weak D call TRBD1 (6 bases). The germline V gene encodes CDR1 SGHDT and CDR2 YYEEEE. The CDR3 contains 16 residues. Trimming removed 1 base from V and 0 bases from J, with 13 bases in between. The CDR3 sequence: CASSLWAGAYQETQYF. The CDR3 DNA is TGTGCCAGCAGCTTGTGGGCAGGGGCGTACCAAGAGACCCAGTACTTC.

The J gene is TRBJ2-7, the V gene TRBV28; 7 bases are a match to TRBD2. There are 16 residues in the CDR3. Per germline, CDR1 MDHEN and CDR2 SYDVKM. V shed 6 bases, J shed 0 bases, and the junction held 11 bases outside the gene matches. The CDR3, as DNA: TGTGCCAGCAGGCGCCCCGGCGGGAGAAGCTCCTACGAGCAGTACTTC. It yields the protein CASRRPGGRSSYEQYF.

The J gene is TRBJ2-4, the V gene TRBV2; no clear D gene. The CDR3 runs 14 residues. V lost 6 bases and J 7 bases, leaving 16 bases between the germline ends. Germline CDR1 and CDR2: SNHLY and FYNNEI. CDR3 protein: CASRERVLGNIQYF. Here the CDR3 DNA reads TGTGCCAGCAGGGAAAGGGTATTAGGGAACATTCAGTACTTC.

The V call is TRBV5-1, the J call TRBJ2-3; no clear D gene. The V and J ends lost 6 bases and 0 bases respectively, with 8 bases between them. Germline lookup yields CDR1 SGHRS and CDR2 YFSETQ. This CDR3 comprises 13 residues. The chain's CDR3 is CASTRQSTDTQYF. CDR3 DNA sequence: TGCGCCAGCACGCGGCAAAGCACAGATACGCAGTATTTT.

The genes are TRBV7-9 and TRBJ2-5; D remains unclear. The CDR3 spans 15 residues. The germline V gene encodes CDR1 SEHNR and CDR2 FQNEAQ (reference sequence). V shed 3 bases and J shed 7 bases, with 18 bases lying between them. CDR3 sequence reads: CASSFPLKPDGTQYF. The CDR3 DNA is TGTGCCAGCAGCTTTCCTTTAAAACCTGACGGGACCCAGTACTTC.

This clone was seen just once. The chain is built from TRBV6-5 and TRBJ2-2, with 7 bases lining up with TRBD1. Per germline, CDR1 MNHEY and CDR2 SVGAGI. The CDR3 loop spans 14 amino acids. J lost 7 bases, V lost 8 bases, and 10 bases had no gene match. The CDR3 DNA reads TGTGCCAGCCGGCGGCAGGGGGTAATCGGGGAGCTGTTTTTT. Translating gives CASRRQGVIGELFF.

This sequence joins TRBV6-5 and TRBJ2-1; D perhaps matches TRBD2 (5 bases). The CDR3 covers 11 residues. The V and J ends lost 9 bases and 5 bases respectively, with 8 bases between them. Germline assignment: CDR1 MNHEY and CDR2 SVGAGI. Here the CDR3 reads CASTRDNEQFF. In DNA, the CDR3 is TGTGCCAGTACTAGAGACAATGAGCAGTTCTTC.

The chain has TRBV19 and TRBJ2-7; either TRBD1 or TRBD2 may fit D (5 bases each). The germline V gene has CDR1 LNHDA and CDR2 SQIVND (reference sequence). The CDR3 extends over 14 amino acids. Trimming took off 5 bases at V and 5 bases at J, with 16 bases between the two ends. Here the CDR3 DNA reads TGTGCCAGTAGTCCCCTGGGGGAGCGGAACGAGCAGTACTTC. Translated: CASSPLGERNEQYF.

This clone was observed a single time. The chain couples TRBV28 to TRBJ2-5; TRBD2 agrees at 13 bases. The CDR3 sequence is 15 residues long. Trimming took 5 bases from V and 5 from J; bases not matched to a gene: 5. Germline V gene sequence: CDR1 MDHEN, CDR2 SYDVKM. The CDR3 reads CASSRGLAGVETQYF. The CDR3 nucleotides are TGTGCCAGCAGTCGAGGACTAGCGGGAGTTGAGACCCAGTACTTC.

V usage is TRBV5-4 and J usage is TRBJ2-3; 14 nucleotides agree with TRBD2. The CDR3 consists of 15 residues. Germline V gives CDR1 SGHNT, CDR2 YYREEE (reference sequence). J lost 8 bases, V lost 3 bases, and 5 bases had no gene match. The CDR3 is CASSWGLAGAGTQYF. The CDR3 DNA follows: TGTGCCAGCAGCTGGGGACTAGCGGGAGCGGGTACGCAGTATTTT. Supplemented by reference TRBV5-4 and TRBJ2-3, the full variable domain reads ETGVTQSPTHLIKTRGQQVTLRCSSQSGHNTVSWYQQALGQGPQFIFQYYREEENGRGNFPPRFSGLQFPNYSSELNVNALELDDSALYLCASSWGLAGAGTQYFGPGTRLTVL.

Written as DNA, the CDR3 is TGTGCCAGCAAGCGAAGCGCGTACTACGAGCAGTACTTC. This codes for CASKRSAYYEQYF. This sequence joins TRBV2 and TRBJ2-7; D is uncertain. CDR1 is SNHLY and CDR2 is FYNNEI in the germline V gene. CDR3 size: 13 residues. V was shortened by 7 bases and J by 3 bases, with 13 bases between the two germline ends.

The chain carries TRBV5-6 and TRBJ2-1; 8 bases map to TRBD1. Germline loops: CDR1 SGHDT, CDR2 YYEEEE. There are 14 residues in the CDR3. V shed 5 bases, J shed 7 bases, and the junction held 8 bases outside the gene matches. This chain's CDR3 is CASRRTGLGNEQFF. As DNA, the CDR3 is TGTGCCAGCAGACGGACAGGGCTAGGTAATGAGCAGTTCTTC. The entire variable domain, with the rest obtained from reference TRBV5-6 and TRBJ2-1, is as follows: DAGVTQSPTHLIKTRGQQVTLRCSPKSGHDTVSWYQQALGQGPQFIFQYYEEEERQRGNFPDRFSGHQFPNYSSELNVNALLLGDSALYLCASRRTGLGNEQFFGPGTRLTVL.